A selection of T cell receptor beta chains follows, all from one sample in a study of T cell clones after liver transplantation. Repertoires were generated with immunoSEQ multiplex PCR, while TCRdb's copy carries only in-frame clones and drops some. The table records around 120,000 clones, around nine tenths of them present only once. Sequencing used CD4+ T cells from blood, obtained 12 months after liver transplant. These TCRs come from a human patient who received a liver transplant. The graft donor may have contributed some T cells. Each CDR3 is given with its conserved first and last residue. The D gene is left open where the match is weak. A clone size is listed for some rows: how often the clone was seen (once, few, many), or a class if it is expanded.

clone size,V gene,J gene,D gene,CDR3 DNA,CDR3 protein
.,TRBV9,TRBJ1-2,.,TGTGCCAGCAGCGTAGGGATCGGACCAGCCGGGTGGGGCTACACCTTC,CASSVGIGPAGWGYTF
.,TRBV7-6,TRBJ2-3,.,TGTGCCAGCAGCTACCTAGCCGGTATCAGCACAGATACGCAGTATTTT,CASSYLAGISTDTQYF
once,TRBV4-1,TRBJ2-1,TRBD2,TGCGCCAGCAGGCAGACTAGCGGGAGACTCCCGGAGAATGAGCAGTTCTTC,CASRQTSGRLPENEQFF
.,TRBV6-5,TRBJ2-5,.,TGTGCCAGCATAAGTACGAGTCAAGAGACCCAGTACTTC,CASISTSQETQYF
.,TRBV5-1,TRBJ2-5,TRBD2,TGCGCCAGCAGCTTGGCGGTAGCGGGAGCCTCCCAAGAGACCCAGTACTTC,CASSLAVAGASQETQYF
.,TRBV19,TRBJ1-1,TRBD1,TGTGCCAGTAGTACAAGGGACAGGGGGGATGAAGCTTTCTTT,CASSTRDRGDEAFF
.,TRBV27,TRBJ1-4,TRBD1,TGTGCCAGCAGTTTCCTGACAGGGAATGAAAAACTGTTTTTT,CASSFLTGNEKLFF
.,TRBV9,TRBJ1-1,.,TGTGCCAGCAGCGTAGGCAGACTAATGGGAATGAACACTGAAGCTTTCTTT,CASSVGRLMGMNTEAFF
.,TRBV11-3,TRBJ2-7,.,TGTGCCAGCAGCTTAAATCCAGGCTACGAGCAGTACTTC,CASSLNPGYEQYF
.,TRBV27,TRBJ1-2,.,TGTGCCAGCACCGGCGCCACGACGGCAGGCTACACCTTC,CASTGATTAGYTF
.,TRBV5-4,TRBJ2-3,TRBD2,TGTGCCAGCAGCTTTAGCGGGAGTCAGGTACCGCAGTATTTT,CASSFSGSQVPQYF
.,TRBV27,TRBJ1-1,.,TGTGCCAGCAGTTTAAGCGGGAGTGCTGAAGCTTTCTTT,CASSLSGSAEAFF
.,TRBV7-9,TRBJ2-1,TRBD1,TGTGCCAGCAGCTTTTCCGGGACAGGGAGGGATGAGCAGTTCTTC,CASSFSGTGRDEQFF
.,TRBV9,TRBJ2-1,.,TGTGCCAGCGCTACTAGCCCCCACGATGAGCAGTTCTTC,CASATSPHDEQFF
.,TRBV5-4,TRBJ2-7,TRBD2,TGTGCCAGCAGCGAGACTACCGCGAGGGCTAGCGGGAGAGGGGAGCAGTACTTC,CASSETTARASGRGEQYF
.,TRBV4-3,TRBJ1-1,.,TGCGCCAGCAGCCTTGAACAGGGAAAGCGCACTGAAGCTTTCTTT,CASSLEQGKRTEAFF
.,TRBV11-3,TRBJ2-3,TRBD2,TGTGCCAGCAGCATAACTAGCGGTAGCACAGATACGCAGTATTTT,CASSITSGSTDTQYF
.,TRBV4-1,TRBJ2-7,TRBD2,TGCGCCAGCAGCCAAGACCTCGGGACTAGGGTCTACGAGCAGTACTTC,CASSQDLGTRVYEQYF
.,TRBV28,TRBJ1-3,.,TGTGCCAGCCATCTTGGGGTTGGTGGAAACACCATATATTTT,CASHLGVGGNTIYF
once,TRBV30,TRBJ1-2,.,TGTGCCTGGAGTCCGGGGGACTATGGCTACACCTTC,CAWSPGDYGYTF
.,TRBV29-1,TRBJ1-1,.,TGCAGCGTCCGACGCGGCAGGGAGGGCACTGAAGCTTTCTTT,CSVRRGREGTEAFF
few,TRBV6-1,TRBJ2-7,TRBD1,TGTGCCAGCAGTGCAACAGGGGGCTACGAGCAGTACTTC,CASSATGGYEQYF
.,TRBV7-3,TRBJ2-7,TRBD2,TGTGCCAGCAGCTTAAGCAGCGGGAGAGGTTACGAGCAGTACTTC,CASSLSSGRGYEQYF
.,TRBV15,TRBJ1-2,TRBD1,TGTGCCACCAGCGCCGAGGACAGGAGAGACTATGGCTACACCTTC,CATSAEDRRDYGYTF
.,TRBV7-3,TRBJ2-2,TRBD1,TGTGCCAGCAGCATACCGGGACAGGGGGCCGGGGAGCTGTTTTTT,CASSIPGQGAGELFF
.,TRBV28,TRBJ1-1,TRBD1,TGTGCCAGCAGCGGGGGACAGGGGGGGACTGAAGCTTTCTTT,CASSGGQGGTEAFF
.,TRBV5-1,TRBJ2-3,TRBD1,TGCGCCAGCAGGTCACAGGGGCTGGCAGATACGCAGTATTTT,CASRSQGLADTQYF
.,TRBV28,TRBJ2-7,.,TGTGCCAGCAGTGGCCCCAGGGTTGGAGACTACGAGCAGTACTTC,CASSGPRVGDYEQYF
.,TRBV15,TRBJ2-1,TRBD2,TGTGCCACCAGCAGAGGGACTAGCGCCAACAATGAGCAGTTCTTC,CATSRGTSANNEQFF